The T cell receptor (beta chain) described here comes from a study of OX40 agonist ivuxolimab in advanced cancers. Study-level information: Patients were dosed with the agonistic anti-OX40 (CD134) antibody ivuxolimab. Across the patients, intravenous ivuxolimab was delivered every 2 weeks at 0.01 to 10 mg/kg. Overall study findings and caveats: Compared with CD4+, CD8+ T cells on average had more expanded clones. Normalized T-cell clonal expansion was also low in some nonresponders.

Generated by immunoSEQ multiplex PCR, the TCRdb table keeps only in-frame clones and is missing some. The sample yields tens of thousands of clones, around 86% seen once. The CDR3 is 14 amino acids. CDR1 is KGHSH, CDR2 LQKENI, per germline. The V and J ends lost 0 bases and 1 base respectively, with 6 bases between them. About this clone itself: Its antigen is unknown.

This receptor was taken from an adult with an advanced solid tumor such as melanoma, head and neck, liver or kidney cancer. The sample here was CD4+ or CD8+ T cells sorted from blood, taken in a trial of the OX40 agonist ivuxolimab. The V call is TRBV18, the J call TRBJ1-1; D is unresolved. CDR3 DNA: TGTGCCAGCTCACCACCCACAGCGAACACTGAAGCTTTCTTT. The encoded protein is CASSPPTANTEAFF. Looking up the rest from reference TRBV18 and TRBJ1-1 gives the full variable domain: NAGVMQNPRHLVRRRGQEARLRCSPMKGHSHVYWYRQLPEEGLKFMVYLQKENIIDESGMPKERFSAEFPKEGPSILRIQQVVRGDSAAYFCASSPPTANTEAFFGQGTRLTVV.